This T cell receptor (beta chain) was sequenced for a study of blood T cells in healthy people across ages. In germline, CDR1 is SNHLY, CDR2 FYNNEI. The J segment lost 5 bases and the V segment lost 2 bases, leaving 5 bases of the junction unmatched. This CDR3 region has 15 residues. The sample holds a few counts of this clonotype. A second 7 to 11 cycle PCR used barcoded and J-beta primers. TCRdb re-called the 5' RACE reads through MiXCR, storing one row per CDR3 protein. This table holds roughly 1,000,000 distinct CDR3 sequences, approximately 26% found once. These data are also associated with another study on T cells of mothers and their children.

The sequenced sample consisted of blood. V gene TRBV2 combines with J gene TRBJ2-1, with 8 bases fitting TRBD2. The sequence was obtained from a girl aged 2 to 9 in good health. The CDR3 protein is CASSEYPSGHNEQFF. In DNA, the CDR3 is TGTGCCAGCAGTGAATATCCTAGCGGGCACAATGAGCAGTTCTTC.